These T cell receptor beta chains were read from a single sample in a study of T-cell memory formation after mild COVID-19. TCRdb re-called the 5' RACE reads with MiXCR, one entry per CDR3 protein. The repertoire includes around 340,000 distinct CDR3 sequences, 14% of them detected once, and around a fifth sits in the top ten. Sample: PBMCs or a T cell subset sorted from them (not recorded which). These receptor sequences come from a man between 18 and 35 years old who had mild COVID-19 (a few samples of this study predate the infection). Cell type and time point are not known. Both conserved end residues are part of each CDR3. The D gene is left open where the match is weak. The size entry is marked missing in some rows and otherwise reads once, few, many or a size class.

d_call: TRBD2
j_call: TRBJ2-3
v_call: TRBV5-6
clone_size: -
cdr3_length: 15
cdr3_nt: TGTGCCAGCAACCCGACTAGCGGATCCACAGATACGCAGTATTTT
cdr3_aa: CASNPTSGSTDTQYF

d_call: TRBD1
j_call: TRBJ2-7
v_call: TRBV6-2/TRBV6-3
clone_size: many
cdr3_length: 14
cdr3_nt: TGTGCCAGCAGGGGCGGGACAGGCGTCTACGAGCAGTACTTC
cdr3_aa: CASRGGTGVYEQYF

d_call: TRBD1
j_call: TRBJ1-1
v_call: TRBV5-5
clone_size: -
cdr3_length: 18
cdr3_nt: TGTGCCAGCATCTTGAACCTTGGCAGGGGGCGTCGAGCCACTGAAGCTTTCTTT
cdr3_aa: CASILNLGRGRRATEAFF

d_call: -
j_call: TRBJ2-2
v_call: TRBV6-5
clone_size: many
cdr3_length: 14
cdr3_nt: TGTGCCAGCAGTCTAAGTCAAGGCACCGGGGAGCTGTTTTTT
cdr3_aa: CASSLSQGTGELFF

d_call: -
j_call: TRBJ1-2
v_call: TRBV5-1
clone_size: few
cdr3_length: 14
cdr3_nt: TGCGCCAGCAGCTTGGAGTCAGGGATCCATGGCTACACCTTC
cdr3_aa: CASSLESGIHGYTF

d_call: -
j_call: TRBJ1-1
v_call: TRBV5-1
clone_size: -
cdr3_length: 15
cdr3_nt: TGCGCCAGCAGCGTGGAGAAGATGGGTGCAAATGAAGCTTTCTTT
cdr3_aa: CASSVEKMGANEAFF

d_call: -
j_call: TRBJ2-3
v_call: TRBV5-1
clone_size: few
cdr3_length: 14
cdr3_nt: TGCGCCAGCAGCTTGTTAAGTCTGTCAGATACGCAGTATTTT
cdr3_aa: CASSLLSLSDTQYF

d_call: -
j_call: TRBJ1-3
v_call: TRBV9
clone_size: few
cdr3_length: 14
cdr3_nt: TGTGCCAGCAGCGCGAACGACAGAGGAAACACCATATATTTT
cdr3_aa: CASSANDRGNTIYF

d_call: -
j_call: TRBJ1-2
v_call: TRBV29-1
clone_size: -
cdr3_length: 13
cdr3_nt: TGCAGCGTGGGGTTTGGGGGACCCTATGGCTACACCTTC
cdr3_aa: CSVGFGGPYGYTF

d_call: TRBD1
j_call: TRBJ2-7
v_call: TRBV5-1
clone_size: -
cdr3_length: 15
cdr3_nt: TGCGCCAGCAGCTCACCGGGACAGGGCTCCTACGAGCAGTACTTC
cdr3_aa: CASSSPGQGSYEQYF

d_call: -
j_call: TRBJ1-1
v_call: TRBV3-1
clone_size: -
cdr3_length: 13
cdr3_nt: TGTGCCTCCGCAGTTTGGGTCGGCACTGAAGCTTTCTTT
cdr3_aa: CASAVWVGTEAFF

d_call: -
j_call: TRBJ2-2
v_call: TRBV3-1
clone_size: -
cdr3_length: 13
cdr3_nt: TGTGCCAGCAGCGGGGGGAGTGCCGGGGAGCTGTTTTTT
cdr3_aa: CASSGGSAGELFF

d_call: -
j_call: TRBJ2-1
v_call: TRBV24-1
clone_size: -
cdr3_length: 11
cdr3_nt: TGTGCCACCAGTGTTCGCAATGAGCAGTTCTTC
cdr3_aa: CATSVRNEQFF

d_call: -
j_call: TRBJ2-5
v_call: TRBV9
clone_size: few
cdr3_length: 15
cdr3_nt: TGTGCCAGCAGCGTAGGTGGGGGACCGAAAGAGACCCAGTACTTC
cdr3_aa: CASSVGGGPKETQYF

d_call: -
j_call: TRBJ2-5
v_call: TRBV5-1
clone_size: many
cdr3_length: 14
cdr3_nt: TGCGCCAGCAGCTTGACACACCTTCGAGAGACCCAGTACTTC
cdr3_aa: CASSLTHLRETQYF

d_call: -
j_call: TRBJ2-2
v_call: TRBV7-6
clone_size: few
cdr3_length: 14
cdr3_nt: TGTGCCTCCCAGCTTACTGTCGGGCCCGGGGAGCTGTTTTTT
cdr3_aa: CASQLTVGPGELFF